Below are 17 T cell receptor beta chains sequenced from a single sample in a study of cytomegalovirus exposure and HLA in healthy donors. The PCR contained 60 Vbeta and 13 Jbeta primers. The method was immunoSEQ multiplex PCR; TCRdb's version includes in-frame clones alone and lacks a portion of them. This sample has about 190,000 clones, with 77% found just once. Material: PBMCs. Receptors originate from a woman in her 30s in good health and CMV-seropositive.

The rearrangement links TRBV5-1 to TRBJ1-1; D is unclear. In germline, CDR1 is SGHRS, CDR2 YFSETQ. There are 14 residues in the CDR3. V was clipped by 0 bases and J by 4 bases, with 10 bases between them. Here the CDR3 reads CASSLGWETTEAFF. CDR3 coding DNA: TGCGCCAGCAGCTTGGGATGGGAGACCACTGAAGCTTTCTTT.

The genes are TRBV2 and TRBJ2-7; D may be TRBD2 (5 bases). With 4 bases removed from V and 3 bases from J, the gap between germline ends came to 10 bases. Germline V gene data show CDR1 as SNHLY and CDR2 as FYNNEI. The CDR3 spans 13 residues. The CDR3 here is CASSVRGDYEQYF. CDR3 DNA sequence: TGTGCCAGCAGTGTTCGGGGAGACTACGAGCAGTACTTC. Looking up the rest from reference TRBV2 and TRBJ2-7 gives the full variable domain: EPEVTQTPSHQVTQMGQEVILRCVPISNHLYFYWYRQILGQKVEFLVSFYNNEISEKSEIFDDQFSVERPDGSNFTLKIRSTKLEDSAMYFCASSVRGDYEQYFGPGTRLTVT.

As to this clone: The junction does not match germline at one end; this may be a read error. This rearrangement joins TRBV28 to TRBJ1-4; D possibly corresponds to TRBD1 (5 bases). The CDR3 extends over 15 amino acids. CDR1 MDHEN and CDR2 SYDVKM come from the germline V gene. The CDR3 sequence: CASSLWTLGSEKLFF. CDR3 sequence (DNA): TGTGCCAGCAGTCTATGGACACTGGGGAGTGAAAAACTGTTTTTT.

V gene TRBV7-9 combines with J gene TRBJ2-1; TRBD2 aligns across 11 bases. Germline values: CDR1 SEHNR, CDR2 FQNEAQ (reference sequence). V gave up 5 bases and J gave up 9 bases; unmatched junction bases: 12. The CDR3 is 16 residues long. CDR3 sequence: CASSPGSSGRTGEQFF. The CDR3, as DNA: TGTGCCAGCAGCCCCGGTTCTAGCGGGAGGACAGGTGAGCAGTTCTTC. The full variable domain, rest sourced from reference TRBV7-9 and TRBJ2-1, is DTGVSQNPRHKITKRGQNVTFRCDPISEHNRLYWYRQTLGQGPEFLTYFQNEAQLEKSRLLSDRFSAERPKGSFSTLEIQRTEQGDSAMYLCASSPGSSGRTGEQFFGPGTRLTVL.

This clone was detected only a few times. The rearrangement links TRBV9 to TRBJ1-1; possible D gene TRBD1, 5 bases. V was pared by 2 bases and J by 1 base, with 12 bases between. Germline V gives CDR1 SGDLS, CDR2 YYNGEE. This CDR3 has 15 residues. The CDR3 DNA is TGTGCCAGCAGCGTTTTACAGGCCACGAACACTGAAGCTTTCTTT. It is translated as CASSVLQATNTEAFF.

Only one count was recorded for this clone. The chain employs TRBV5-1 and TRBJ2-7; 9 nucleotides agree with TRBD2. J gave up 0 bases and V 1 base, and 8 bases lay outside the gene matches. In germline, CDR1 is SGHRS, CDR2 YFSETQ. The CDR3 runs to 17 residues. The CDR3 nucleotides read TGCGCCAGCAGCTTGCCCCTCCTAGCGGGGACCTCCTACGAGCAGTACTTC. Its protein product is CASSLPLLAGTSYEQYF.

The chain links TRBV2 to TRBJ2-3, with D maybe TRBD2 (6 bases). The V end was cut by 4 bases, the J end by 4 bases, with 21 bases between. Germline V gene sequence: CDR1 SNHLY, CDR2 FYNNEI. There are 17 residues in the CDR3. In DNA, the CDR3 is TGTGCCAGCAGTGGCCCTACGGGACTGGCCCTATCAGATACGCAGTATTTT. Its protein is CASSGPTGLALSDTQYF.

This chain joins TRBV7-8 and TRBJ2-3, with 10 bases identical to TRBD2. V shed 11 bases, J shed 2 bases, and the junction held 4 bases outside the gene matches. CDR1 SGHVS and CDR2 FQNEAQ come from the germline V gene. The CDR3 is 13 residues long. The CDR3 region has the DNA TGTGCCGGTAGCGGGAGGCTCACAGATACGCAGTATTTT. Amino acids: CAGSGRLTDTQYF. Together with reference TRBV7-8 and TRBJ2-3, the CDR3 gives the full variable domain: GAGVSQSPRYKVAKRGQDVALRCDPISGHVSLFWYQQALGQGPEFLTYFQNEAQLDKSGLPSDRFFAERPEGSVSTLKIQRTQQEDSAVYLCAGSGRLTDTQYFGPGTRLTVL.

The rearrangement links TRBV12-5 to TRBJ2-3; 9 bases line up with TRBD2. The CDR3 consists of 13 residues. The V and J ends lost 2 bases and 7 bases, in that order; junction bases with no gene match: 1. The V gene's germline CDR1 is LGHNT and CDR2 FRNRAP. The CDR3 sequence is CASGLSGGYTQYF. The CDR3 bases are TGTGCTAGTGGTTTGAGCGGGGGGTATACGCAGTATTTT.

The chain combines TRBV15 with TRBJ1-4; no clear D. In germline, CDR1 is LNHNV, CDR2 YYDKDF (reference sequence). V lost 3 bases and J 5 bases, leaving 7 bases between the germline ends. This CDR3 is 13 amino acids long. The CDR3 DNA reads as TGTGCCACCAGCAGGGCAAACAATGAAAAACTGTTTTTT. This gives the protein CATSRANNEKLFF.

This clone was found a few times. V gene TRBV29-1 combines with J gene TRBJ1-4; TRBD1 aligns across 8 bases. CDR3 length equals 12 residues. The V gene end was trimmed by 7 bases and the J gene end by 12 bases; junction bases not matched to a gene: 10. Per the germline V gene, CDR1 is SQVTM and CDR2 is ANQGSEA. CDR3 region: CSGRQGSSQLFF. The DNA for the CDR3 is TGCAGCGGACGACAGGGGTCGTCCCAACTGTTTTTT.

The gene calls are TRBV7-9 and TRBJ2-1; 10 nucleotides match TRBD1. V trimming: 5 bases; J trimming: 4 bases; junction bases outside the gene matches: 5. Germline V gene sequence: CDR1 SEHNR, CDR2 FQNEAQ (reference sequence). This CDR3 contains 15 residues. The CDR3 region is CASSKEGQGYNEQFF. In nucleotides, the CDR3 is TGTGCCAGCAGCAAAGAGGGACAGGGGTACAATGAGCAGTTCTTC.

Note on this clone: Other DNA variants within this sample encode the same CDR3. J is TRBJ1-4 and V is TRBV27; 10 bases line up with TRBD1. Germline assignment: CDR1 MNHEY and CDR2 SMNVEV (reference sequence). The CDR3 loop spans 15 amino acids. With 5 bases clipped from V and 4 bases from J, the junction kept 4 bases outside the gene matches. The CDR3 coding sequence is TGTGCCAGCAGTCTGACAGGGGGCATTAATGAAAAACTGTTTTTT. This translates into CASSLTGGINEKLFF.

The V call is TRBV7-2, the J call TRBJ1-4; D gene unclear. CDR3 length equals 14 residues. Germline CDR1 reads SGHTA; CDR2 reads FQGNSA. V lost 2 bases and J 4 bases, leaving 8 bases between the germline ends. CDR3 residues: CASSLRGNNEKLFF. CDR3 DNA sequence: TGTGCCAGCAGCTTAAGAGGGAATAATGAAAAACTGTTTTTT.

The rearrangement joins TRBV4-1 to TRBJ2-5, with 7 bases aligning to TRBD2. Germline V gene lookup returns CDR1 MGHRA and CDR2 YSYEKL. V was pared by 1 base and J by 4 bases, with 6 bases of the junction left unmatched. The CDR3 covers 15 residues. CDR3 coding DNA: TGCGCCAGCAGCCAAGGAGGGGCGGGGGTAGAGACCCAGTACTTC. Amino acid sequence: CASSQGGAGVETQYF.

The chain recombines TRBV7-9 with TRBJ2-3, with TRBD2 matching over 9 bases. CDR1 is SEHNR, CDR2 FQNEAQ, per germline (reference sequence). V dropped 1 base and J dropped 2; count of bases not matched to a gene: 7. The CDR3 is 17 residues long. CDR3 bases: TGTGCCAGCAGCTTAGAATCGCTAGCGGGACACACAGATACGCAGTATTTT. It codes for CASSLESLAGHTDTQYF.

The chain carries TRBV5-6 and TRBJ1-1; weak D call: TRBD1 (5 bases). Deletions cut 4 bases from V and 1 base from J, with 8 bases between. The CDR3 sequence is 13 residues long. Germline assignment: CDR1 SGHDT and CDR2 YYEEEE. CDR3 nucleotide sequence: TGTGCCAGCAGCCGAGACAGGAACACTGAAGCTTTCTTT. Translated: CASSRDRNTEAFF. Filled out from reference TRBV5-6 and TRBJ1-1, the complete variable domain reads DAGVTQSPTHLIKTRGQQVTLRCSPKSGHDTVSWYQQALGQGPQFIFQYYEEEERQRGNFPDRFSGHQFPNYSSELNVNALLLGDSALYLCASSRDRNTEAFFGQGTRLTVV.